The text below deals with one T cell receptor beta chain. Its antigen is not identified. Germline V CDR1 and CDR2: LGHDT, YNNKEL (reference sequence). V lost 1 base and J 4 bases, leaving 2 bases between the germline ends. The CDR3 sequence is 13 residues long. These data are taken from a study of T cells in Graves' hyperthyroidism and ophthalmopathy. In the study overall: Peripheral blood was drawn at first diagnosis, prior to all treatment.

The TCR beta CDR3 regions underwent amplification using RNA transcripts as the source. The study used the HTBI primer set for a first-round RT-PCR of the TCR CDR3. Each CDR3 protein gets one entry after TCRdb re-called the multiplex PCR reads with MiXCR. Seen here are about 200,000 distinct CDR3 sequences, 17% observed once, and the top ten hold around 48%. General observations from the study: In blood, most of the thyroid clonotypes expanded above 0.001 were also present.

The genes are TRBV3-1 and TRBJ2-6; D unclear. This TCR was sampled from a woman in her forties or fifties with Graves' hyperthyroidism. Material for sequencing was blood. The CDR3 DNA is TGTGCCAGCAGCCAAGGAGGGGCCAACGTCCTGACTTTC. Translating it yields CASSQGGANVLTF.